This entry features one T cell receptor beta chain sequence. Profiled with immunoSEQ multiplex PCR; TCRdb holds only in-frame clones, not every one. The sample lists 270,000 or so clones; 90% were seen once. The source of the sample is a study of blood T cell repertoires in COVID-19. Study-wide context: COVID-19 samples, acute and convalescent, were from the United States, Italy and Spain. T cells, B-cell-depleted T cells, or PBMCs provided the cDNA or gDNA that served as material.

Germline CDR1 reads SGHTA; CDR2 reads FQGTGA. This CDR3 has 15 residues. V gave up 2 bases and J gave up 7 bases; unmatched junction bases: 6. The sequencing input was PBMCs or T cells enriched from blood (not recorded which). The chain links TRBV7-3 to TRBJ2-1; 9 bases agree with TRBD2. This TCR was sampled from a woman aged 25 to 39 with acute COVID-19. CDR3 sequence (DNA): TGTGCCAGCAGCTTATTGGGGACTAGCCAGAATGAGCAGTTCTTC. Its translation is CASSLLGTSQNEQFF.